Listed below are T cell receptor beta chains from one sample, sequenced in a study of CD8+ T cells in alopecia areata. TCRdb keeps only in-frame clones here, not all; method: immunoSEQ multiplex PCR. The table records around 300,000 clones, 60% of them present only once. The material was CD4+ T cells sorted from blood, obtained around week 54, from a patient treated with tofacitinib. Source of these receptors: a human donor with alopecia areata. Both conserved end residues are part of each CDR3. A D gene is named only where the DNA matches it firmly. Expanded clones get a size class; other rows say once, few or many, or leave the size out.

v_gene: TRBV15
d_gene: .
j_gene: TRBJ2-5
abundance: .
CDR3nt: TGTGCCACCAGCAGAGTGGGGGCTAGCGGCCGTGGGGGGACCCAGTACTTC
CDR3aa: CATSRVGASGRGGTQYF

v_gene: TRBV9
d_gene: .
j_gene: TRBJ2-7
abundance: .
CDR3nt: TGTGCCAGCAGCGTAGGCGCTCAGGGGCCTGCCTACGAGCAGTACTTC
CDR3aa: CASSVGAQGPAYEQYF

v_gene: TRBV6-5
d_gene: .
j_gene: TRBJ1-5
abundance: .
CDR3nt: TGTGCCAGCAGTTGGAATAAGGATCAGCCCCAGCATTTT
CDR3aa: CASSWNKDQPQHF

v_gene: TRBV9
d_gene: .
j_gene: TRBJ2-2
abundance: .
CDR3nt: TGTGCCAGCAGCGGCTCAGGCAGGGAGACCGGGGAGCTGTTTTTT
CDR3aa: CASSGSGRETGELFF

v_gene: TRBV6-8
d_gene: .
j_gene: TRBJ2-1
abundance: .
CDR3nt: TGTGCCAGCATGTTGGACAACTCCTACAATGAGCAGTTCTTC
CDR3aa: CASMLDNSYNEQFF

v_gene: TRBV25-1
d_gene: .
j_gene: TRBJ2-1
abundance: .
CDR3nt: TGTGCCAGCAGTGTGGGCGGCGCATGGGGTGAGCAGTTCTTC
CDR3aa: CASSVGGAWGEQFF

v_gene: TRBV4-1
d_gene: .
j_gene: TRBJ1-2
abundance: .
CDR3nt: TGCGCCAGCAGCCCCCTGGAGCCGTATGGCTACACCTTC
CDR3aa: CASSPLEPYGYTF

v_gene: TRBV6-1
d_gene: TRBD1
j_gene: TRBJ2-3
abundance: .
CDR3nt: TGTGCCAGCAGTGGTTGGACAGGGCACACAGATACGCAGTATTTT
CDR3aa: CASSGWTGHTDTQYF

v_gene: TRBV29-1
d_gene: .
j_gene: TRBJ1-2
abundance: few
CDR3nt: TGCAGCGTTGTGGGGGGACCAAGGGATGGCTACACCTTC
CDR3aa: CSVVGGPRDGYTF

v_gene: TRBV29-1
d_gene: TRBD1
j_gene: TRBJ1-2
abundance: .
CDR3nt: TGCAGCGTAGGACAGGGAGGATATGGCTACACCTTC
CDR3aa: CSVGQGGYGYTF

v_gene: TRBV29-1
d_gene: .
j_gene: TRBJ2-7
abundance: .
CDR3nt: TGCAGCGTCAAAAGGGGGTACGAGCAGTACTTC
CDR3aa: CSVKRGYEQYF

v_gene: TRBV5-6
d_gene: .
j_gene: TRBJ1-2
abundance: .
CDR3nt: TGTGCCAGCAGCGCCAGATATGGCTACACCTTC
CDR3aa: CASSARYGYTF

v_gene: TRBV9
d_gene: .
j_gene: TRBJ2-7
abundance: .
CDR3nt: TGTGCCAGCAGCGCGGGACCCTTTTTTGAGGAGCAGTACTTC
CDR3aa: CASSAGPFFEEQYF

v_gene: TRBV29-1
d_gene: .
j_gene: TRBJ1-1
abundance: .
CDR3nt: TGCAGCGTTGGGGAGGGGGTTGCGGGTGAAGCTTTCTTT
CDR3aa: CSVGEGVAGEAFF

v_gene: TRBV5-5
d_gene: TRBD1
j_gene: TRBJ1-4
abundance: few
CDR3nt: TGTGCCAGCAGCAGGGATGGGACAGGGGACGAAAAACTGTTTTTT
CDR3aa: CASSRDGTGDEKLFF

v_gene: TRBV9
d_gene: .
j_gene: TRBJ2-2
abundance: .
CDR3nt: TGTGCCAGCAGCGTAGCAGGGGGGTCCAACACCGGGGAGCTGTTTTTT
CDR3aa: CASSVAGGSNTGELFF

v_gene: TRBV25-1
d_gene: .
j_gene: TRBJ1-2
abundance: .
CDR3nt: TGTGCCAGCAGTGAGGCAGTCTATGGCTACACCTTC
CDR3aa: CASSEAVYGYTF

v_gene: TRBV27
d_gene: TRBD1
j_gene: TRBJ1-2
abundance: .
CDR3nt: TGTGCCAGCAGAAGGGACAGGGGCGATGGCTACACCTTC
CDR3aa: CASRRDRGDGYTF

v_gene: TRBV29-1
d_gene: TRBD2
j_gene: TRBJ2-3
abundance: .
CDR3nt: TGCAGCTCTGAGAGGGCTAGCGGGGGGTTTGCCACAGATACGCAGTATTTT
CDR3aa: CSSERASGGFATDTQYF

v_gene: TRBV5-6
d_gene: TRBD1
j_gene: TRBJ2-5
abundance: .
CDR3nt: TGTGCCAGCAGCCCGGCCACAGGGGGAGAGACCCAGTACTTC
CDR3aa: CASSPATGGETQYF

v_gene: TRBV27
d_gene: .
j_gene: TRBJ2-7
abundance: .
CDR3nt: TGTGCCAGCACCGGGAAGTCCTACGAGCAGTACTTC
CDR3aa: CASTGKSYEQYF

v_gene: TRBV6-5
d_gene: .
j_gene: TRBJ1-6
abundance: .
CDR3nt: TGTGCCAGCGATCGGGCTACTAATTCACCCCTCCACTTT
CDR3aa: CASDRATNSPLHF

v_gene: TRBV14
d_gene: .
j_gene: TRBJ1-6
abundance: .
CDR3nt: TGTGCCAGCAGCCAAGTAATCCCGAATTCACCCCTCCACTTT
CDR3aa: CASSQVIPNSPLHF